This is a list of T cell receptor beta chains from one sample in a study of patients and donors after allogeneic stem cell transplantation. One entry per CDR3 protein results from TCRdb running MiXCR on the RT-PCR reads. The table shows about 150,000 distinct CDR3 sequences, with about 40% occurring only once. The sequencing sample was made of blood, either unsorted or a sorted T cell fraction (not recorded which). The source of these receptors is a human donor who was either an allogeneic HSCT recipient or a stem cell or donor lymphocyte infusion donor (not recorded which). It is not recorded whose cells these are; they may come from a transplant donor. CDR3s include the opening cysteine and the closing phenylalanine or tryptophan. A D gene is named only where the DNA matches it firmly. Expanded clones are given a class, and other clones once, few, many or no size at all.

few,TRBJ2-4,TRBV9,-,TGTGCCAGCAGCGTAACCCTGGACGGTTTAGACAAAAACATTCAGTACTTC,CASSVTLDGLDKNIQYF
-,TRBJ2-1,TRBV4-2,TRBD2,TGTGCCAGCAGCCGCCCTAGCGGGGGCCCCTACAATGAGCAGTTCTTC,CASSRPSGGPYNEQFF
-,TRBJ2-6,TRBV12-3/TRBV12-4,TRBD2,TGTGCCAGCAGCCGGACTAGCGGGGGAGTCTCTGGGGCCAACGTCCTGACTTTC,CASSRTSGGVSGANVLTF
few,TRBJ2-5,TRBV28,TRBD1,TGTGCCAGCAGTGTGACCGGGACAGGGGGAGGGGAGACCCAGTACTTC,CASSVTGTGGGETQYF
-,TRBJ2-5,TRBV12-3/TRBV12-4,-,TGTGCCAGCAGTTCTGAGGGTGGGGAGACCCAGTACTTC,CASSSEGGETQYF
few,TRBJ1-1,TRBV27,TRBD1,TGTGCCAGCAGTTTGCTAGGGGGACAGATCGACACTGAAGCTTTCTTT,CASSLLGGQIDTEAFF
-,TRBJ1-4,TRBV4-3,TRBD1,TGCGCCAGCAGCCTCCAGGGGACAGGGGATGAAAAACTGTTTTTT,CASSLQGTGDEKLFF
-,TRBJ2-4,TRBV5-1,-,TGCGCCAGCAGCTTGGCGGGTGACATTCAGTACTTC,CASSLAGDIQYF
once,TRBJ1-1,TRBV5-6,-,TGTGCCGGCTCCTCGGGTCCTGAAGCTTTCTTT,CAGSSGPEAFF
many,TRBJ1-3,TRBV25-1,-,TGTGCCAGCAGTGACAGGGGTAAAGGAAACACCATATATTTT,CASSDRGKGNTIYF
-,TRBJ1-1,TRBV19,TRBD1,TGTGCCAGTAGTATAAGAGTCAGGGGGGCTCAGAACACTGAAGCTTTCTTT,CASSIRVRGAQNTEAFF
-,TRBJ2-1,TRBV12-3/TRBV12-4,-,TGTGCCAGCAGTCAGGGACTCGAGCAGTTCTTC,CASSQGLEQFF
-,TRBJ1-1,TRBV3-1,-,TGTGCCAGCAGCCCCCAGGGGAAAAGAAACACTGAAGCTTTCTTT,CASSPQGKRNTEAFF
-,TRBJ1-5,TRBV9,-,TGTGCCAGCAGCGTAGGGCGGGGGTCTCAGCCCCAGCATTTT,CASSVGRGSQPQHF
-,TRBJ2-2,TRBV6-1,-,TGTGCCAGCAGCGTCCCCTCGAACACCGGGGAGCTGTTTTTT,CASSVPSNTGELFF
few,TRBJ2-7,TRBV4-1,-,TGCGCCAGCAGCCAAGATCGGTTTTACGAGCAGTACTTC,CASSQDRFYEQYF
once,TRBJ1-1,TRBV12-3/TRBV12-4,-,TGTGCCAGCAGTTTCCCCCTGACAGGCCCCGGAACTGAAGCTTTCTTT,CASSFPLTGPGTEAFF
-,TRBJ1-1,TRBV11-1,-,TGTGCCAGCAGCCCAGGCGCTTACAGCACTGAAGCTTTCTTT,CASSPGAYSTEAFF
-,TRBJ1-6,TRBV12-3/TRBV12-4,TRBD1,TGTGCCAGCAGTGCCGCTGGACAGGGGCCTTATAATTCACCCCTCCACTTT,CASSAAGQGPYNSPLHF